This T cell receptor beta chain was found in a study of blood T cell repertoires in COVID-19 (dated by TCRdb to about 2020). Background for the entire study: The collaborator samples originated in the United States, Italy and Spain and spanned the acute and convalescent phases of COVID-19. The prospective study material was composed of cDNA or gDNA derived from T cells, B-cell-depleted T cells, or PBMCs. Deeply sampled blood TCRbeta repertoires from subjects exposed to, actively infected with, or recovered from COVID-19 were included in the dataset. The repertoires were released in a freely available public database intended as a resource for research on the immune response to SARS-CoV-2. The samples were drawn from two sources: the first 160 participants of the ongoing ImmuneRACE study, and over 950 subjects contributed by 6 global collaborators. A de-identified subject ID, COVID-19 status, age in years and sex were almost always included in the sample metadata. Where available, HLA class I and class II types were taken from metadata supplied by the sample provider and were not determined by assay-based typing. What the study reported, not specific to this receptor: Clinical and demographic metadata were provided uncurated, with the amount varying by source and participant.

This clone was seen once. It has no known antigen specificity. Qualities for individual bases were not recorded, and no much larger clone is one base off. The germline V end is reduced by 1 base and the J end by 0 bases; junction bases left unmatched: 7. The CDR3 holds 20 amino acids from the cysteine to the phenylalanine. Only the CDR3 DNA is retained, 60 bases long and in frame from the first base. CDR1 KGHSH and CDR2 LQKENI were looked up in the germline V gene. TCRbeta CDR3 regions were amplified from genomic DNA using the immunoSEQ Assay, a bias-controlled multiplex PCR. Processing in the source paper ran as follows. Within the assay, amplification of reference gene primers was used to estimate how many nucleated cells each sample contained. To quantify the absolute abundance of each unique TCRbeta CDR3 rearrangement, sequence reads were collapsed and filtered. For each sample, productive Simpson clonality was calculated as the square root of Simpson's diversity index over productive rearrangements. TCRdb took over this immuneACCESS table, retaining in-frame rearrangements with V and J assigned. Such tables are incomplete; in checked studies, under half of the missing clones stem from an unresolved V gene, and the remainder is unexplained. The DNA gave D and trimming, while V, J and clone size come from that table. The sample contains roughly 300,000 clones, 87% of them found a single time. Together, the top ten hold about 1.6% of the sample.

Samples from volunteer blood donors who had recovered from COVID-19 were contributed by a second Seattle source. Each collaborating institution followed its own protocols to collect whole blood in K2EDTA tubes. For TCRbeta analysis, collaborators shipped samples in one of three forms: frozen whole blood, isolated PBMCs, or DNA extracted from either of those sample types. The specimen sequenced was peripheral blood. This TCR was sampled from a woman aged 40 to 55 who had recovered from COVID-19. The rearrangement joined TRBV18 to TRBJ2-4; TRBD2 lines up with 15 middle nucleotides. The DNA sequence is given as TGTGCCAGCTCACCACGCTCTGGACTAGCGGGGGGGGAAGCCAAAAACATTCAGTACTTC. Translated, this is CASSPRSGLAGGEAKNIQYF. The full variable domain, with segments outside the CDR3 supplied by the reference TRBV18 and TRBJ2-4 proteins, appears as NAGVMQNPRHLVRRRGQEARLRCSPMKGHSHVYWYRQLPEEGLKFMVYLQKENIIDESGMPKERFSAEFPKEGPSILRIQQVVRGDSAAYFCASSPRSGLAGGEAKNIQYFGAGTRLSVL.